Listed below are T cell receptor beta chains from one sample, sequenced in a study of response to subunit inactivated influenza vaccine. TCRdb re-derived calls from the RT-PCR reads in MiXCR, one entry per CDR3 protein. The repertoire holds about 520,000 distinct CDR3 sequences, with roughly 7.6% as singletons. Material: PBMCs from blood, obtained about 24 months after vaccination. Receptors were obtained from a man aged 45 to 70 who received an inactivated influenza vaccine. The CDR3 runs from the conserved cysteine through the conserved F or W. The D gene is left open where the match is weak. Size is stated for part of the rows, as once, few or many counts, or as a class when the clone is expanded.

D,size,J,V,CDR3,DNA
.,.,TRBJ2-5,TRBV10-3,CAISESGQISETQYF,TGTGCCATCAGTGAGTCGGGGCAGATCTCGGAGACCCAGTACTTC
.,.,TRBJ1-1,TRBV12-3/TRBV12-4,CASSSGRYTEAFF,TGTGCCAGCAGTAGCGGACGGTACACTGAAGCTTTCTTT
.,few,TRBJ2-2,TRBV19,CASRGGELFF,TGTGCCAGTAGAGGCGGGGAGCTGTTTTTT
TRBD1,.,TRBJ2-7,TRBV5-1,CASSSPTGAWNEQYF,TGCGCCAGCAGCTCCCCGACAGGGGCTTGGAACGAGCAGTACTTC
.,.,TRBJ1-2,TRBV6-2/TRBV6-3,CASSPLNYGYTF,TGTGCCAGCAGCCCATTGAACTATGGCTACACCTTC
TRBD2,few,TRBJ2-3,TRBV5-5,CASSRQRGRDTQYF,TGTGCCAGCAGCCGCCAGCGGGGAAGGGATACGCAGTATTTT
TRBD1,many,TRBJ2-2,TRBV5-1,CASISGQGENGGELFF,TGCGCCAGCATTTCAGGACAGGGAGAAAATGGCGGGGAGCTGTTTTTT
.,.,TRBJ1-3,TRBV3-1,CASSSRALRNTIYF,TGTGCCAGCAGCTCCCGGGCCTTAAGAAACACCATATATTTT
.,.,TRBJ2-1,TRBV20-1,CSGKHSVEKEHFNEQFF,TGCAGTGGGAAACACAGCGTCGAGAAAGAACACTTCAATGAGCAGTTCTTC
.,many,TRBJ2-7,TRBV28,CASTSVSGGAWEQYF,TGTGCCAGCACCTCAGTTTCCGGAGGGGCCTGGGAGCAGTACTTC
TRBD2,few,TRBJ2-5,TRBV7-2,CASSLELRTSGGETQYF,TGTGCCAGCAGCTTAGAGCTCAGGACTAGCGGGGGGGAGACCCAGTACTTC
.,many,TRBJ1-2,TRBV7-8,CASSLGGRGVYGYTF,TGTGCCAGCAGCTTAGGGGGACGAGGGGTCTATGGCTACACCTTC